This passage covers 19 T cell receptor beta chains from one sample sequenced in a study of identical twins. MiXCR, run by TCRdb on the 5' RACE reads, gives a single entry per CDR3 protein. The sample consists of around 1.7 million distinct CDR3 sequences, around 33% of them appearing once. Sequencing input: cord blood. The receptors shown here come from a newborn girl in good health.

The chain carries TRBV28 and TRBJ2-7; TRBD2 might be the D (5 bases). V was clipped by 6 bases and J by 2 bases, with 14 bases between them. Per germline, CDR1 MDHEN and CDR2 SYDVKM. There are 14 residues in the CDR3. For the CDR3, the DNA is TGTGCCAGCAGCCCCGGGGTGGAAGCCTACGAGCAGTACTTC. Its translation: CASSPGVEAYEQYF.

CDR3 sequence (DNA): TGTGCCAGCAGTGAAGTCCGGCTAGCTGGCACAGATACGCAGTATTTT. It encodes CASSEVRLAGTDTQYF. V is TRBV2 and J is TRBJ2-3, with D perhaps matching TRBD2 (5 bases). The germline V and J ends were trimmed by 1 base and 1 base, with 12 bases remaining between them. Germline assignment: CDR1 SNHLY and CDR2 FYNNEI. This CDR3 has 16 residues. The full variable domain, in which reference TRBV2 and TRBJ2-3 provide the parts outside the CDR3, is EPEVTQTPSHQVTQMGQEVILRCVPISNHLYFYWYRQILGQKVEFLVSFYNNEISEKSEIFDDQFSVERPDGSNFTLKIRSTKLEDSAMYFCASSEVRLAGTDTQYFGPGTRLTVL.

This rearrangement joins TRBV11-2 to TRBJ2-3; TRBD2 aligns across 8 bases. Trimming removed 5 bases from V and 5 bases from J; junction bases left unmatched: 6. CDR1 and CDR2 (germline): SGHAT, FQNNGV. The CDR3 runs 14 residues. CDR3 in DNA: TGTGCCAGCAGCCCTAGCGGGTCGGTAGATACGCAGTATTTT. Encoded protein: CASSPSGSVDTQYF.

The chain links TRBV12-3 or TRBV12-4 to TRBJ2-1; 15 bases match TRBD2. V gave up 4 bases and J gave up 6 bases; unmatched junction bases: 10. The length of the CDR3 is 18 residues. CDR3 DNA sequence: TGTGCCAGCAGTTGGGCCCCCCAGGGACTAGCGGGGGGCAATGAGCAGTTCTTC. Residues: CASSWAPQGLAGGNEQFF.

This clonotype was seen at least ten times. This chain connects TRBV29-1 to TRBJ2-1; 11 bases align to TRBD2. J lost 0 bases, V lost 5 bases, and 0 bases had no gene match. Germline V CDR1 and CDR2: SQVTM, ANQGSEA. The CDR3 is 14 residues long. The DNA for the CDR3 is TGCAGCGTTACTAGCGGGAGCTCCTACAATGAGCAGTTCTTC. This gives the protein CSVTSGSSYNEQFF.

CDR3 loop: CATRMLQGPDTYNEQFF. CDR3 sequence (DNA): TGTGCCACCAGGATGTTACAGGGGCCCGATACCTACAATGAGCAGTTCTTC. The chain links TRBV24-1 to TRBJ2-1; 7 bases line up with TRBD1. CDR3 length: 17 residues. Germline lookup yields CDR1 KGHDR and CDR2 SFDVKD. V gave up 7 bases and J gave up 2 bases; unmatched junction bases: 13.

V usage is TRBV11-2 and J usage is TRBJ2-3; possible D gene TRBD2, 6 bases. This CDR3 has 18 amino acids. With 2 bases removed from V and 0 bases from J, the gap between germline ends came to 18 bases. CDR1 and CDR2 (germline): SGHAT, FQNNGV. CDR3 sequence reads: CASSLSVQGTPSTDTQYF. The CDR3 region has the DNA TGTGCCAGCAGCTTAAGTGTCCAAGGGACTCCTAGCACAGATACGCAGTATTTT.

The rearrangement uses TRBV10-3 and TRBJ1-5; TRBD1 matches 8 bases. V was clipped by 8 bases and J by 4 bases; unmatched bases: 4. This CDR3 comprises 13 residues. From germline, CDR1 is ENHRY and CDR2 SYGVKD. CDR3 amino acids: CAICQGANQPQHF. In DNA form, the CDR3 reads TGTGCCATCTGCCAGGGGGCAAATCAGCCCCAGCATTTT.

In its sample, this clonotype was seen a few times. The V call is TRBV12-3 or TRBV12-4, the J call TRBJ2-4; 8 bases are a match to TRBD1. J lost 4 bases, V lost 8 bases, and 7 bases had no gene match. The CDR3 covers 14 residues. Written as DNA, the CDR3 is TGTGCCAGCGGCCCCAGGACAGGGAAAAACATTCAGTACTTC. Amino acid sequence: CASGPRTGKNIQYF.

This clonotype has a handful of counts. V usage is TRBV25-1 and J usage is TRBJ2-5; no firm D call. This CDR3 comprises 17 residues. CDR1 is MGHDK, CDR2 SYGVNS, per germline. Trimming shortened V by 5 bases and J by 1 base, and 20 bases separated the two germline ends. The chain's CDR3 is CASSLSWGYFPQETQYF. CDR3 nucleotides: TGTGCCAGCAGTCTCTCCTGGGGATATTTTCCCCAAGAGACCCAGTACTTC.

This clonotype was recorded only once. J is TRBJ2-5 and V is TRBV6-1, with 9 bases aligning to TRBD2. CDR1 is MNHNS and CDR2 is SASEGT in the germline V gene. Unmatched junction bases numbered 20, after V lost 7 bases and J lost 11 bases. The CDR3 sequence is 16 residues long. The DNA for the CDR3 is TGTGCCAGCATAAAGGGAGCGGGAGGCCACTTTACTGAGCAGTACTTC. Protein product: CASIKGAGGHFTEQYF.

In its sample, this clonotype was seen a few times. CDR3 region: CASSLWDSRTDTQYF. The CDR3 bases are TGCGCCAGCAGCTTGTGGGACAGCCGCACAGATACGCAGTATTTT. This chain connects TRBV5-1 to TRBJ2-3, with 7 bases identical to TRBD1. Per the germline V gene, CDR1 is SGHRS and CDR2 is YFSETQ. Losses at the gene ends were 1 base for V and 1 base for J; bases not matched to a gene: 3. The CDR3 loop spans 15 amino acids.

This clonotype was counted a few times. This sequence joins TRBV12-3 or TRBV12-4 and TRBJ1-4; D remains unclear. This CDR3 is 14 amino acids long. The ends were cut back, 2 bases at V and 8 bases at J, with 12 bases in the middle. In DNA form, the CDR3 reads TGTGCCAGCAGTTTACGGACGGCGGGGGAAAAACTGTTTTTT. Its translation is CASSLRTAGEKLFF.

The table lists this clonotype with a few counts. V is TRBV6-1 and J is TRBJ1-1; no clear D gene. The CDR3 totals 13 residues. The germline V gene has CDR1 MNHNS and CDR2 SASEGT. V was pared by 8 bases and J by 1 base, with 11 bases between. Here the CDR3 reads CASVEAPNTEAFF. In DNA form, the CDR3 reads TGTGCCAGCGTCGAGGCCCCGAACACTGAAGCTTTCTTT.

V and J are TRBV20-1 and TRBJ1-4, with 7 nucleotides matching TRBD1. This CDR3 has 16 amino acids. V lost 6 bases to trimming and J lost 3 bases; unmatched junction nucleotides: 13. The germline CDR1 and CDR2 sequences are DFQATT and SNEGSKA (reference sequence). The CDR3 protein is CSAPNQGEGSNEKLFF. The CDR3 DNA reads as TGCAGTGCCCCTAATCAGGGGGAGGGCTCTAATGAAAAACTGTTTTTT.

This clonotype has more than one count but fewer than ten. The rearrangement uses TRBV4-1 and TRBJ2-2, with TRBD2 matching over 7 bases. V gave up 1 base and J gave up 2 bases; unmatched junction bases: 7. This CDR3 is built from 17 residues. Germline V gives CDR1 MGHRA, CDR2 YSYEKL. The CDR3 sequence is CASSQAGLAANTGELFF. The DNA of the CDR3 is TGCGCCAGCAGCCAAGCCGGCCTAGCGGCCAACACCGGGGAGCTGTTTTTT.

The J gene is TRBJ2-7, the V gene TRBV2; 10 nucleotides line up with TRBD2. The J segment lost 3 bases and the V segment lost 2 bases, leaving 4 bases of the junction unmatched. The CDR3 contains 15 residues. From germline, CDR1 is SNHLY and CDR2 FYNNEI. DNA for the CDR3: TGTGCCAGCAGTGAACTAGCGGGAGCCCTCTACGAGCAGTACTTC. Translation: CASSELAGALYEQYF. The full variable domain, its missing parts supplied by reference TRBV2 and TRBJ2-7, is EPEVTQTPSHQVTQMGQEVILRCVPISNHLYFYWYRQILGQKVEFLVSFYNNEISEKSEIFDDQFSVERPDGSNFTLKIRSTKLEDSAMYFCASSELAGALYEQYFGPGTRLTVT.

This clonotype was detected a few times. The rearrangement uses TRBV6-6 and TRBJ2-1, with a tentative D call TRBD2 (6 bases). CDR3 length: 16 amino acids. The germline V gene has CDR1 MNHNY and CDR2 SVGAGI (reference sequence). Trimming shortened V by 6 bases and J by 0 bases, and 15 bases separated the two germline ends. This CDR3 reads CASRRGLPSSYNEQFF. The CDR3, as DNA: TGTGCCAGCAGGCGGGGACTGCCTAGCTCCTACAATGAGCAGTTCTTC.

This chain joins TRBV11-2 and TRBJ2-5; tentative D call: TRBD2 (5 bases). TRBJ2-7 matches the DNA end more closely, so the J call is doubtful. Germline V lookup: CDR1 SGHAT, CDR2 FQNNGV. The CDR3 is 14 amino acids. CDR3 DNA sequence: TGTGCCAGCAGCTCAACCGGACTCAACCGCGAGCAGTACTTC. Amino acids: CASSSTGLNREQYF.